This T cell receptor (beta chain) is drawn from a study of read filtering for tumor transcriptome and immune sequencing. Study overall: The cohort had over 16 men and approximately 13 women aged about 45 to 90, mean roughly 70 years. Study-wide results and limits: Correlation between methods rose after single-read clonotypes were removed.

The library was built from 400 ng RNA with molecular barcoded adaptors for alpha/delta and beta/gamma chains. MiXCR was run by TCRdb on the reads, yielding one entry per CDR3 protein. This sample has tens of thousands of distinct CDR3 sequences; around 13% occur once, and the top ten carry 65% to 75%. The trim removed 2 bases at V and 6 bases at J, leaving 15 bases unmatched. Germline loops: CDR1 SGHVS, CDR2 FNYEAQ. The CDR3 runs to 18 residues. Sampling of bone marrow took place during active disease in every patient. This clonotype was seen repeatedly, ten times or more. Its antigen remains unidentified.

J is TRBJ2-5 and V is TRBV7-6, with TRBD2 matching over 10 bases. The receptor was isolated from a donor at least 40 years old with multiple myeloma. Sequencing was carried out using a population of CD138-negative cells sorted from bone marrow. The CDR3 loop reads CASSLKSSGGGMVKTQYF. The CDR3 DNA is TGTGCCAGCAGCTTAAAGTCTAGCGGGGGCGGCATGGTTAAGACCCAGTACTTC.